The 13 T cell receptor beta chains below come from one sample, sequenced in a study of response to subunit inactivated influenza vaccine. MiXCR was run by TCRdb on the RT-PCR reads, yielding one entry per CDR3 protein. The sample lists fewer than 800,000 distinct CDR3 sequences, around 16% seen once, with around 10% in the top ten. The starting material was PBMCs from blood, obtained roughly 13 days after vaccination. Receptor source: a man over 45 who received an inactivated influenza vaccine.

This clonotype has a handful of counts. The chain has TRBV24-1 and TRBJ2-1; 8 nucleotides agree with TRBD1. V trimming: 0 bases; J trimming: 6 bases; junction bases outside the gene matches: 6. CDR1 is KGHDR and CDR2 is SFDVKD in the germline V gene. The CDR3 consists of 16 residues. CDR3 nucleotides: TGTGCCACCAGTGATTTGCGACAGGGGATGGGCAATGAGCAGTTCTTC. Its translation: CATSDLRQGMGNEQFF.

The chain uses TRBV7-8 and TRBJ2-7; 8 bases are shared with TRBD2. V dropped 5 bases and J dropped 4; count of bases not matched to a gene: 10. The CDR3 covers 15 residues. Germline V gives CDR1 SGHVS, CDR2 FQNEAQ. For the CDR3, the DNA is TGTGCCAGCAGCCTAGAAACGGGGGGGACTTACGAGCAGTACTTC. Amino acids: CASSLETGGTYEQYF.

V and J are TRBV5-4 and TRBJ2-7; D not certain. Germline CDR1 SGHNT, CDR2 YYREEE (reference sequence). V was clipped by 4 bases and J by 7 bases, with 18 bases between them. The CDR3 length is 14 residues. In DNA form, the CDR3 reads TGTGCCAGCAGCCGTTTAGATGGTACCAGTGAGCAGTACTTC. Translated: CASSRLDGTSEQYF.

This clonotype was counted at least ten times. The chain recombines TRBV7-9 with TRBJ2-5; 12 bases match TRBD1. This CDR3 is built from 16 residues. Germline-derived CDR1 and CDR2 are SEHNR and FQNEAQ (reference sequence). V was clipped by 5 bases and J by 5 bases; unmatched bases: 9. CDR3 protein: CASSPGTGGLLETQYF. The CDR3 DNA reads TGTGCCAGCAGCCCAGGGACAGGGGGCTTGTTGGAGACCCAGTACTTC.

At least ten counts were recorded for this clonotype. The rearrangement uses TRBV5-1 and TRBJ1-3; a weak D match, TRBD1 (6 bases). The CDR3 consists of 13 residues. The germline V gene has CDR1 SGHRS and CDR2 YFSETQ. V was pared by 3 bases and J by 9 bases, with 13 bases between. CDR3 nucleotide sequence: TGCGCCAGCAGCTCGGGGCAAGGGGGCACCATATATTTT. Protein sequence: CASSSGQGGTIYF.

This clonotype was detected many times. CDR3: CASRPSGSYEQYF. CDR3 DNA sequence: TGTGCCAGCAGGCCTAGCGGGAGTTACGAGCAGTACTTC. This chain uses TRBV25-1 with TRBJ2-7, with 10 bases that match TRBD2. Germline-derived CDR1 and CDR2 are MGHDK and SYGVNS. The CDR3 length is 13 residues. J was trimmed by 4 bases and V by 6 bases; bases with no gene match: 3.

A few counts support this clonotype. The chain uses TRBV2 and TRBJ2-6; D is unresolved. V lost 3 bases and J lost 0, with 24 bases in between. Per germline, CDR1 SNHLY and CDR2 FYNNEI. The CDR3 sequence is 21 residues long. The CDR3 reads CASSDWSAHSVGFSGANVLTF. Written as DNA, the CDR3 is TGTGCCAGCAGTGATTGGTCAGCTCATTCGGTCGGGTTCTCTGGGGCCAACGTCCTGACTTTC.

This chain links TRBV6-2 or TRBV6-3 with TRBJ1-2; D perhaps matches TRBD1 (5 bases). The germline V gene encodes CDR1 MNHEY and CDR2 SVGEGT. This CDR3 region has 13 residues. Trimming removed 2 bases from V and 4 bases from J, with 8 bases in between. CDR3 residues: CASSYGAGYGYTF. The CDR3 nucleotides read TGTGCCAGCAGTTACGGGGCAGGCTATGGCTACACCTTC.

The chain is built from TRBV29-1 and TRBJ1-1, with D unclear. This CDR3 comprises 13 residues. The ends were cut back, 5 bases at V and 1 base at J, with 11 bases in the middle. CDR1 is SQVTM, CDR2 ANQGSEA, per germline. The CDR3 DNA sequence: TGCAGCGTTCGACCCGGCTGGAACACTGAAGCTTTCTTT. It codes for CSVRPGWNTEAFF.

The CDR3 protein is CASRSGQGPTEAFF. CDR3 bases: TGTGCCAGCAGATCTGGACAGGGACCGACTGAAGCTTTCTTT. The chain combines TRBV6-1 with TRBJ1-1; 8 bases match TRBD1. The CDR3 is 14 residues long. V shed 6 bases and J 5 bases; nucleotides not matched to a gene: 8. Germline loops: CDR1 MNHNS, CDR2 SASEGT.

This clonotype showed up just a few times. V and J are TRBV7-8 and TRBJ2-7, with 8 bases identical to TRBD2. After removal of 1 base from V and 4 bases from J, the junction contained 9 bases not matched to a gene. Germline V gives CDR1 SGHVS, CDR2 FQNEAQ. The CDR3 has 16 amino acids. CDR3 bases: TGTGCCAGCAGCTTAGTATTATCGGGGGGGACATACGAGCAGTACTTC. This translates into CASSLVLSGGTYEQYF.

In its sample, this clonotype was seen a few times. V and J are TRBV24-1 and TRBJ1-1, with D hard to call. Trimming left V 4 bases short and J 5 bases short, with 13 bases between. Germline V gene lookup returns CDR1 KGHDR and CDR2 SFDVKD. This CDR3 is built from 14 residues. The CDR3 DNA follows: TGTGCCACCAGTGAACGGGGAGGAGGGACTGAAGCTTTCTTT. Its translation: CATSERGGGTEAFF.

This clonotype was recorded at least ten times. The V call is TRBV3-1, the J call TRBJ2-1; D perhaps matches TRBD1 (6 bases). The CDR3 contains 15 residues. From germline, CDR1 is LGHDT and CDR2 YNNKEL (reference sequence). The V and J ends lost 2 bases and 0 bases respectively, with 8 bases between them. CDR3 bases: TGTGCCAGCAGCCAAACAGGGAGCTCCTACAATGAGCAGTTCTTC. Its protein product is CASSQTGSSYNEQFF.